The source of this TCR beta chain is a study of T cells in tuberculosis. Trimming at V came to 5 bases and at J to 6 bases, leaving 6 bases not matched to a gene. The CDR3 totals 14 residues. The V gene's germline CDR1 is MDHEN and CDR2 SYDVKM. The time point is: new active TB diagnosis, blood taken before or within 7 days of starting treatment. TCRdb's table, derived via immunoSEQ multiplex PCR, lists solely in-frame clones and lacks some. The table lists about 22,000 clones, roughly 88% of them singletons. This TCR was sampled from an adult with tuberculosis. The V call is TRBV28, the J call TRBJ1-5, with TRBD1 matching 8 bases. Sequences were derived from PBMCs, sampled at tuberculosis diagnosis. CDR3 amino acids: CASSEQGAGQPQHF. The CDR3 DNA reads as TGTGCCAGCAGTGAGCAGGGGGCAGGTCAGCCCCAGCATTTT.